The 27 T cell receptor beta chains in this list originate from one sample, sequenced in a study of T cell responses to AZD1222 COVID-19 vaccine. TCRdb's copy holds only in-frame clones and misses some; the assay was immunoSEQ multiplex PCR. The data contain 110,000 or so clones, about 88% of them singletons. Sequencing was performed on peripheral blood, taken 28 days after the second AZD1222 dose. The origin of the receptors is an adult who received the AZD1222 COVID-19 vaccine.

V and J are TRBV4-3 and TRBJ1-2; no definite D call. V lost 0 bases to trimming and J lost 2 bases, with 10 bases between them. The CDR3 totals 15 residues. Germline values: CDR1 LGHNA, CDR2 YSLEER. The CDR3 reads CASSQDSGRNYGYTF. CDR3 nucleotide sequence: TGCGCCAGCAGCCAAGATTCGGGCAGGAACTATGGCTACACCTTC.

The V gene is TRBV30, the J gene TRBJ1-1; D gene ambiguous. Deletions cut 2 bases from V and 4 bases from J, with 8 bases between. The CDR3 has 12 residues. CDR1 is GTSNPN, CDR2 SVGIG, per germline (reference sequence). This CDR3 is CAWSRETTEAFF. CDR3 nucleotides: TGTGCCTGGAGTAGGGAGACCACTGAAGCTTTCTTT.

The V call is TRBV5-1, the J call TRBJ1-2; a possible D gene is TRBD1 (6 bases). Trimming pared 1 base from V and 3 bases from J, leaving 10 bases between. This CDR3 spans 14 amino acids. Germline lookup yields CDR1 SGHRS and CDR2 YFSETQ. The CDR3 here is CASSLTGKDYGYTF. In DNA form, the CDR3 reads TGCGCCAGCAGCTTGACAGGGAAGGACTATGGCTACACCTTC.

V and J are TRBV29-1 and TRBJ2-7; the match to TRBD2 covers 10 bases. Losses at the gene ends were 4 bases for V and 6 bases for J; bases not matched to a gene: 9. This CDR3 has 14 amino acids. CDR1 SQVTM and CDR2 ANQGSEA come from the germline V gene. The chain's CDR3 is CSVGSSGSSREQYF. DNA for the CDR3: TGCAGCGTTGGGTCTAGCGGGAGTAGTCGCGAGCAGTACTTC.

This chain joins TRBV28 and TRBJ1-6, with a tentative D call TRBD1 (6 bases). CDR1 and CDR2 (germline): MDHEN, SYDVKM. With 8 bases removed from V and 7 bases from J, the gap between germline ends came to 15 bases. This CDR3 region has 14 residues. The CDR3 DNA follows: TGTGCCAGCGTCCGGGGAGGGACAAATTCACCCCTCCACTTT. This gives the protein CASVRGGTNSPLHF. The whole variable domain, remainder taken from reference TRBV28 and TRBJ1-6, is DVKVTQSSRYLVKRTGEKVFLECVQDMDHENMFWYRQDPGLGLRLIYFSYDVKMKEKGDIPEGYSVSREKKERFSLILESASTNQTSMYLCASVRGGTNSPLHFGNGTRLTVT.

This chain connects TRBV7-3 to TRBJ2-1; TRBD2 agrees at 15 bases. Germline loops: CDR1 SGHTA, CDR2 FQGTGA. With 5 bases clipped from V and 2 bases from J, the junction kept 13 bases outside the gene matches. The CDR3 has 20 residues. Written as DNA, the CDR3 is TGTGCCAGCAGCACCCGGACTAGCGGGAGGGCCCACCTGACCTACAATGAGCAGTTCTTC. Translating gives CASSTRTSGRAHLTYNEQFF.

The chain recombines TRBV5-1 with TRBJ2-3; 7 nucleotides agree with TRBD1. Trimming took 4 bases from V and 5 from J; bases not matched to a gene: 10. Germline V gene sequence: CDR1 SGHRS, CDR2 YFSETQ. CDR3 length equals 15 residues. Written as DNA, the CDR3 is TGCGCCAGCAGCCAGGGGGTTATATCGGGAGATACGCAGTATTTT. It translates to CASSQGVISGDTQYF.

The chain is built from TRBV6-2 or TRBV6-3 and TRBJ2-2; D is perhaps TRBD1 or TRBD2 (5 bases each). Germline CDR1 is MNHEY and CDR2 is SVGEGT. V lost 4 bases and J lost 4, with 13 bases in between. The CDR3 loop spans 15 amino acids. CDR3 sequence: CASSLVRAGTGELFF. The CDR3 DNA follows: TGTGCCAGCAGTTTAGTCAGGGCGGGCACCGGGGAGCTGTTTTTT.

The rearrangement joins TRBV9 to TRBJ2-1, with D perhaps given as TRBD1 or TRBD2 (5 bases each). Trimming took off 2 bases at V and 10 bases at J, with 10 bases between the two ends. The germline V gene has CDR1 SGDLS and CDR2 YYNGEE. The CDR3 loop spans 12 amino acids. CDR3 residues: CASSVPGDEQFF. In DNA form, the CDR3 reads TGTGCCAGCAGCGTCCCCGGGGACGAGCAGTTCTTC. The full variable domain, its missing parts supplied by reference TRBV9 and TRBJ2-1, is DSGVTQTPKHLITATGQRVTLRCSPRSGDLSVYWYQQSLDQGLQFLIQYYNGEERAKGNILERFSAQQFPDLHSELNLSSLELGDSALYFCASSVPGDEQFFGPGTRLTVL.

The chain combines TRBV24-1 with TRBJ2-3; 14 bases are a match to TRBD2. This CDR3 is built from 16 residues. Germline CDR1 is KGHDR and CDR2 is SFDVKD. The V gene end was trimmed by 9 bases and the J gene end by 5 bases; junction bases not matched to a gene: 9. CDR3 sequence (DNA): TGTGCCACCGAGACCGTGGGACTAGCGGGAGTAGATACGCAGTATTTT. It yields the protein CATETVGLAGVDTQYF.

The CDR3, as DNA: TGTGCCAGCAGTTTAGCTGACAGAACCTCCTATGGCTACACCTTC. Translating gives CASSLADRTSYGYTF. The chain employs TRBV28 and TRBJ1-2; D is perhaps TRBD1 (5 bases). CDR1 is MDHEN, CDR2 SYDVKM, per germline. CDR3 length: 15 residues. Between the trimmed V and J ends, which lost 2 bases and 4 bases, there was a span of 14 bases.

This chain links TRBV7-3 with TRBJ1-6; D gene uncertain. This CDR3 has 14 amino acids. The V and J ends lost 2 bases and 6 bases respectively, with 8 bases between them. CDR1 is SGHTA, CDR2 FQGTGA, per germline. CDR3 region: CASSLQSPNSPLHF. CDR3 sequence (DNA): TGTGCCAGCAGCTTACAGTCGCCTAATTCACCCCTCCACTTT.

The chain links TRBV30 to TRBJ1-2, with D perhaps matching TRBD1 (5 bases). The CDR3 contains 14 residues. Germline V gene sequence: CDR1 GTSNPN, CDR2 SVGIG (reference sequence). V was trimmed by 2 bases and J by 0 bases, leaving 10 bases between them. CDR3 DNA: TGTGCCTGGAGTACCGGACAAACTAACTATGGCTACACCTTC. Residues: CAWSTGQTNYGYTF.

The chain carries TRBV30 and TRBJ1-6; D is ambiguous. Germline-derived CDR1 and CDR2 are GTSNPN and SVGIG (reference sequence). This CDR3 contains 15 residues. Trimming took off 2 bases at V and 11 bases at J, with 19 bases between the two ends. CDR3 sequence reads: CAWSSTGNNGAPLHF. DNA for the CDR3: TGTGCCTGGAGTTCCACGGGTAACAACGGGGCACCCCTCCACTTT.

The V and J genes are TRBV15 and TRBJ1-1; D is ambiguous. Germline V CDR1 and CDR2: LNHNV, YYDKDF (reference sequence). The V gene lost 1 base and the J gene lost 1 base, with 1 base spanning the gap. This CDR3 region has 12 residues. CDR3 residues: CATSRANTEAFF. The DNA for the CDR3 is TGTGCCACCAGCAGAGCGAACACTGAAGCTTTCTTT.

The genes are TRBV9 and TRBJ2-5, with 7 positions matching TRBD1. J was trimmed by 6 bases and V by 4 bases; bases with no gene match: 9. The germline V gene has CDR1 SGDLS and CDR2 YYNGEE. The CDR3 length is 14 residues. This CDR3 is CASSPHGTAKTQYF. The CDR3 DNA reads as TGTGCCAGCAGCCCCCACGGGACAGCAAAGACCCAGTACTTC.

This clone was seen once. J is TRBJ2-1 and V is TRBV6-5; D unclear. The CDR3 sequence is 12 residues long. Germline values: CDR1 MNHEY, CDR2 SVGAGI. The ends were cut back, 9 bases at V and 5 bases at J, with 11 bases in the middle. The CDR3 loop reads CASFAADNEQFF. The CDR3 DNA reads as TGTGCCAGTTTTGCGGCGGACAATGAGCAGTTCTTC.

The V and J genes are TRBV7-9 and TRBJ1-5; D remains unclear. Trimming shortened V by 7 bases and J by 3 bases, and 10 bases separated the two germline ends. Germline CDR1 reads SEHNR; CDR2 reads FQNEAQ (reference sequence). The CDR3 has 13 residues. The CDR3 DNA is TGTGCCAGCACAGGACGGCTCAATCAGCCCCAGCATTTT. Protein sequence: CASTGRLNQPQHF. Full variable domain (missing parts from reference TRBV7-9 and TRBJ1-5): DTGVSQNPRHKITKRGQNVTFRCDPISEHNRLYWYRQTLGQGPEFLTYFQNEAQLEKSRLLSDRFSAERPKGSFSTLEIQRTEQGDSAMYLCASTGRLNQPQHFGDGTRLSIL.

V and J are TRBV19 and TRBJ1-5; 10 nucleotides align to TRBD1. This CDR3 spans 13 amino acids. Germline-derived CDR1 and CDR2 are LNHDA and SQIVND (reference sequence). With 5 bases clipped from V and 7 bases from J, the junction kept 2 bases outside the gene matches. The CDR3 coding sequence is TGTGCCAGTAGTCGGGACAGGGGACAGCCCCAGCATTTT. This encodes CASSRDRGQPQHF. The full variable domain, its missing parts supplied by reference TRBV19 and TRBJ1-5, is DGGITQSPKYLFRKEGQNVTLSCEQNLNHDAMYWYRQDPGQGLRLIYYSQIVNDFQKGDIAEGYSVSREKKESFPLTVTSAQKNPTAFYLCASSRDRGQPQHFGDGTRLSIL.

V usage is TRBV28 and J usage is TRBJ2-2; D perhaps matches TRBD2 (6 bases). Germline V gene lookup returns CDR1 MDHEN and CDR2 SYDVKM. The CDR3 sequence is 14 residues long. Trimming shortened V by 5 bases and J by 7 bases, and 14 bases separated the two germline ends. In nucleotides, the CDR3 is TGTGCCAGCAGTCCAAAAAGGGAGGTCGGGGAGCTGTTTTTT. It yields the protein CASSPKREVGELFF.

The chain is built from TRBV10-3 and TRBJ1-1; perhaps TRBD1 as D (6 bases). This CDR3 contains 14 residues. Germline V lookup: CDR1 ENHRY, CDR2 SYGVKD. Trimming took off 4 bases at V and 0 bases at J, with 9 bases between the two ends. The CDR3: CAISVRGLNTEAFF. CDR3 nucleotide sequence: TGTGCCATCAGTGTCCGGGGGCTGAACACTGAAGCTTTCTTT.

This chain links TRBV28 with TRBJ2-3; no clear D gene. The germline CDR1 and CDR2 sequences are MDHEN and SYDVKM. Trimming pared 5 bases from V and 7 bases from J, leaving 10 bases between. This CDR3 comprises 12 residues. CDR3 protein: CASSPQSYTQYF. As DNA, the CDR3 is TGTGCCAGCAGTCCCCAGAGTTATACGCAGTATTTT.

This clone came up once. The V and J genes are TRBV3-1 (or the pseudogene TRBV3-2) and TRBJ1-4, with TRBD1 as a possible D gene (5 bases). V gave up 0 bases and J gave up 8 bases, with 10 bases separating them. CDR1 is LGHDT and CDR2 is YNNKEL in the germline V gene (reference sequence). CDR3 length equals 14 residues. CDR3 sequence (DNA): TGTGCCAGCAGCCAAGAGGTTGAGGGGGAAAAACTGTTTTTT. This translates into CASSQEVEGEKLFF.

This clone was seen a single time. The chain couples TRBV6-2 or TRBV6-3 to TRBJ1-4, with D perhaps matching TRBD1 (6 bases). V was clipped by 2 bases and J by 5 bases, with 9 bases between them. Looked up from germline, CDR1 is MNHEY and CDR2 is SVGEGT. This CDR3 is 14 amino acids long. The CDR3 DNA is TGTGCCAGCAGTTACCGGGACACCAATGAAAAACTGTTTTTT. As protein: CASSYRDTNEKLFF.

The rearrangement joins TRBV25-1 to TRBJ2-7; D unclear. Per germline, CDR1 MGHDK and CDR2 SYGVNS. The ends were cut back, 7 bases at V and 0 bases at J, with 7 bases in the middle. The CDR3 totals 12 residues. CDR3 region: CASKPDSYEQYF. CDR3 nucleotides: TGTGCCAGCAAGCCTGACTCCTACGAGCAGTACTTC.

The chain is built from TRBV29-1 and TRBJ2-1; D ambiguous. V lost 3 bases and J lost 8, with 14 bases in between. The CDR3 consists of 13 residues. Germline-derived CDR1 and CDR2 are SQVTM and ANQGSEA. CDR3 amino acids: CSVEGKSVHEQFF. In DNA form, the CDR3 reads TGCAGCGTTGAGGGAAAATCAGTCCATGAGCAGTTCTTC.

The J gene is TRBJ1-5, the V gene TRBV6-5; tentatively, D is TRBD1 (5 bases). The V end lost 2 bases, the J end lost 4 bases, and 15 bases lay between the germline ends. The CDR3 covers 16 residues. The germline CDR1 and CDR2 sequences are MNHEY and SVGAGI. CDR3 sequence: CASSYGRVGVNQPQHF. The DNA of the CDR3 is TGTGCCAGCAGTTACGGCAGGGTAGGGGTTAATCAGCCCCAGCATTTT.